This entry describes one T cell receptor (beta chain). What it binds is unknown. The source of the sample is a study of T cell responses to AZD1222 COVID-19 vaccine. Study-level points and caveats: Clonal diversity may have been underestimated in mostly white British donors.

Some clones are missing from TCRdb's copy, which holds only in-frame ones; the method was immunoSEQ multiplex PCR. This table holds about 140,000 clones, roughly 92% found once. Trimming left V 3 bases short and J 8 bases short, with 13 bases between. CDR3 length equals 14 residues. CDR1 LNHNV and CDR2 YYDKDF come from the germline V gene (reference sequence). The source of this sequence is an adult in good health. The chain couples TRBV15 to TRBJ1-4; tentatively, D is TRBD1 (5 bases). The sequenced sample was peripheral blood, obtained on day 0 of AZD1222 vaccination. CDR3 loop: CATSSKGAGEKLFF. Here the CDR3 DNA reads TGTGCCACCAGCAGCAAAGGGGCTGGAGAAAAACTGTTTTTT.